Detailed here is one TCR beta chain. The sample comes from a study of blood T cell repertoires in COVID-19. Study summary: Acute-phase and convalescent COVID-19 samples originated in the United States, Italy and Spain. From T cells, B-cell-depleted T cells, or PBMCs came the material, which was cDNA or gDNA.

Original processing notes: Scientists estimated how many nucleated cells there were by amplifying reference gene primers. Produced via immunoSEQ multiplex PCR; TCRdb's table is partial and in-frame only. V and J calls and clone size are those listed in that table; D and trimming were worked out from the DNA. The sample has tens of thousands of clones, 89% seen once; the top ten hold 25% to 30%. Specimen: peripheral blood. This TCR was sampled from a woman at least 80 years old with acute or convalescent COVID-19.

CDR3 nucleotide sequence: TGTGCCAGCAGCCCCTTTATATCTGGGGCCAACGTCCTGACTTTC. Translation gives CASSPFISGANVLTF. The chain is built from TRBV7-9 and TRBJ2-6; D gene unclear. The CDR3 runs 15 residues. V lost 5 bases and J 1 base, leaving 9 bases between the germline ends. Germline-derived CDR1 and CDR2 are SEHNR and FQNEAQ (reference sequence).